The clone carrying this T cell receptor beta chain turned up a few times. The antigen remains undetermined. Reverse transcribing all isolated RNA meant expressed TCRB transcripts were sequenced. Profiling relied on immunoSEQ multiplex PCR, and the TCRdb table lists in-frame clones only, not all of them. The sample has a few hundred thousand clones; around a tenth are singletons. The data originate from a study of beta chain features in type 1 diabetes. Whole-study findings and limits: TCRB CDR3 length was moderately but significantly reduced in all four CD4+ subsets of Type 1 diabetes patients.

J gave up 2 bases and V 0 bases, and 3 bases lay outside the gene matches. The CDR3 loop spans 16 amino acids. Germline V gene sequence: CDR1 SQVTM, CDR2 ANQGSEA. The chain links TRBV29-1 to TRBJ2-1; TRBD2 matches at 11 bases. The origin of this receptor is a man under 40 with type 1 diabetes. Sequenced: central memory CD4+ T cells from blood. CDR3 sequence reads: CSVEDILAGAYNEQFF. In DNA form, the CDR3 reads TGCAGCGTTGAAGATATACTAGCGGGAGCCTACAATGAGCAGTTCTTC.